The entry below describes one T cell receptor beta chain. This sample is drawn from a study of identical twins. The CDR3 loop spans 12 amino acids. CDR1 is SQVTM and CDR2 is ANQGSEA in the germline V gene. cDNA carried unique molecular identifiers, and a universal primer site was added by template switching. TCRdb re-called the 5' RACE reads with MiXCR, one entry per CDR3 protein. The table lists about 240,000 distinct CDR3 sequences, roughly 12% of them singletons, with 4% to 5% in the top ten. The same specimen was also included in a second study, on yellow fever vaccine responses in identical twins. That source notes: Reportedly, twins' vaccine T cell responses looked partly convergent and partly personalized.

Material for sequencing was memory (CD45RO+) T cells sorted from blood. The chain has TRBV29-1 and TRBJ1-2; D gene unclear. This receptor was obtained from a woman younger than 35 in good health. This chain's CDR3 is CITLTENYGYTF. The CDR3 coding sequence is TGCATCACGTTAACAGAAAACTATGGCTACACCTTC.